The next 3 T cell receptor beta chains were all read from a single sample in a study of CD8 T cells in ankylosing spondylitis. TCRdb re-called the 5' RACE reads with MiXCR, one entry per CDR3 protein. The sample records some 38,000 distinct CDR3 sequences, about 3% being singletons. Input material: blood, either unsorted or a sorted T cell fraction (not recorded which). The receptor source for this set is a male donor with ankylosing spondylitis or in good health (not recorded which).

This clonotype appeared many times. This chain uses TRBV9 with TRBJ2-2; D is perhaps TRBD2 (6 bases). V was cut by 0 bases and J by 0 bases, with 9 bases left in between. The CDR3 is 16 residues long. Germline assignment: CDR1 SGDLS and CDR2 YYNGEE. The CDR3 loop reads CASSVEAGSNTGELFF. Here the CDR3 DNA reads TGTGCCAGCAGCGTAGAGGCGGGATCGAACACCGGGGAGCTGTTTTTT.

This clonotype was counted at least ten times. The CDR3 DNA reads as TGTGCCAGCAGCGTATGGGACAGGGACACAGATACGCAGTATTTT. This gives the protein CASSVWDRDTDTQYF. The chain has TRBV9 and TRBJ2-3; 9 bases are a match to TRBD1. The germline CDR1 and CDR2 sequences are SGDLS and YYNGEE. The CDR3 runs 15 residues. Unmatched junction bases numbered 2, after V lost 1 base and J lost 2 bases. The entire variable domain, with the rest obtained from reference TRBV9 and TRBJ2-3, is as follows: DSGVTQTPKHLITATGQRVTLRCSPRSGDLSVYWYQQSLDQGLQFLIQYYNGEERAKGNILERFSAQQFPDLHSELNLSSLELGDSALYFCASSVWDRDTDTQYFGPGTRLTVL.

This clonotype was counted at least ten times. The chain has TRBV9 and TRBJ2-3, with 14 bases lining up with TRBD2. V lost 0 bases, J lost 6 bases, and 6 bases stayed unmatched. This CDR3 region has 17 residues. Germline V gene lookup returns CDR1 SGDLS and CDR2 YYNGEE. CDR3 loop: CASSVAPGLAGEDTQYF. CDR3 DNA sequence: TGTGCCAGCAGCGTAGCGCCGGGACTAGCGGGGGAGGATACGCAGTATTTT.